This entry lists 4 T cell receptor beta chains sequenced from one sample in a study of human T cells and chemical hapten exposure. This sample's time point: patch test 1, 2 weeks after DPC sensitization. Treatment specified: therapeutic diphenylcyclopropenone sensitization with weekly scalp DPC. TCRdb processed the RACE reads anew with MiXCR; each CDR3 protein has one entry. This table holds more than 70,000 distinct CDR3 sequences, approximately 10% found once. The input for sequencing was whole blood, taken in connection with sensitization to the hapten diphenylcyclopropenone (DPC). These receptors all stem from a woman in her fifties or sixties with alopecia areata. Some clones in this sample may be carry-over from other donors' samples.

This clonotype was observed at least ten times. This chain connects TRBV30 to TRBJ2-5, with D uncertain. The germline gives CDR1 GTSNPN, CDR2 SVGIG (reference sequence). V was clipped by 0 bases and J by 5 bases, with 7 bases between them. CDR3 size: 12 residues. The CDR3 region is CAWSVRLETQYF. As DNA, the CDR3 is TGTGCCTGGAGTGTGAGGTTGGAGACCCAGTACTTC.

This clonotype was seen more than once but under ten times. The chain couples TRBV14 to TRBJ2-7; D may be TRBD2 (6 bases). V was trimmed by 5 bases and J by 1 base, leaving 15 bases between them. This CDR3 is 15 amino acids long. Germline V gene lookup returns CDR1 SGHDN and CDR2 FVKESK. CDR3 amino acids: CASSSRTGVSYEQYF. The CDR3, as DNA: TGTGCCAGCAGCTCTCGAACGGGGGTGTCCTACGAGCAGTACTTC.

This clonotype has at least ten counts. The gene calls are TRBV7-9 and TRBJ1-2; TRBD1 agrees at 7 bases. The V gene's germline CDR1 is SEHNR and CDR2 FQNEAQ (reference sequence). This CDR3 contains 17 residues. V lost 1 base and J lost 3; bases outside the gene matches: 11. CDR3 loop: CASSLGQPGQLDYGYTF. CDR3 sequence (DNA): TGTGCCAGCAGCTTAGGTCAACCGGGACAGCTAGACTATGGCTACACCTTC.

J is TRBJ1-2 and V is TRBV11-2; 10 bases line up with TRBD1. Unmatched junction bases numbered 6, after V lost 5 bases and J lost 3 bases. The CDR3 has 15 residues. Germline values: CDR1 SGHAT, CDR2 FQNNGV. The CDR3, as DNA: TGTGCCAGCAGCCGCGGGACAGGGGTTGACTATGGCTACACCTTC. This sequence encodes CASSRGTGVDYGYTF.